The present T cell receptor beta chain was sequenced within a study of blood T cells in healthy people across ages. Regarding the study as a whole: Older age went with lower TCR beta diversity per million T cells, in a roughly linear way. In long-lived donors, naive CD4+ cell counts and diversity exceeded those of aged donors.

Notes on this clonotype: Its antigen is currently unknown.

CDR1 and CDR2 from the germline V gene are LGHNA and YNFKEQ. The V end lost 4 bases, the J end lost 5 bases, and 17 bases lay between the germline ends. This CDR3 is 15 amino acids long. For the second PCR, which ran for about 6 to 12 cycles, a sample-barcoded 5' primer and a J-beta primer mix were used. TCRdb re-called the 5' RACE reads through MiXCR, storing one row per CDR3 protein. The sample has some 700,000 distinct CDR3 sequences, more than 40% seen once. The sequenced material came from blood. J is TRBJ1-2 and V is TRBV4-2, with a weak D call TRBD1 (6 bases). The sequence came from an older woman in good health. The CDR3 DNA reads as TGTGCCAGCAGCCCCCGTGAGGGGGAAGGGTATGGCTACACCTTC. Translating gives CASSPREGEGYGYTF.